The 24 T cell receptor beta chains below all came from one sample that was sequenced in a study of blood T cells in healthy people across ages. The authors ran a second PCR of roughly 6 to 12 cycles using a sample-barcoded 5' primer and a J-beta primer mix. Each CDR3 protein gets one entry after TCRdb re-called the 5' RACE reads with MiXCR. Among more than 800,000 distinct CDR3 sequences, about 30% were seen once, and the ten largest hold roughly 17%. Sequenced: blood. Every receptor here comes from a woman older than 75 in good health.

Note on this clonotype: Since the CDR3 does not end with the conserved phenylalanine or tryptophan, this likely comes from a read error. The chain is built from TRBV7-2 and TRBJ2-4; possibly TRBD1 for D (8 bases). V was cut by 5 bases and J by 0 bases, with 23 bases left in between. The V gene's germline CDR1 is SGHTA and CDR2 FQGNSA. The CDR3 length is 19 residues. This CDR3 is CASSGITGGGTIAKNIQYS. The CDR3 DNA reads TGTGCCAGCAGCGGTATTACAGGGGGGGGTACTATAGCCAAAAACATTCAGTACTCC.

This clonotype turned up a few times. The chain carries TRBV7-9 and TRBJ1-5, with D possibly being TRBD1 (5 bases). V lost 5 bases and J 2 bases, leaving 19 bases between the germline ends. The CDR3 loop spans 17 amino acids. CDR1 is SEHNR, CDR2 FQNEAQ, per germline (reference sequence). The CDR3, as DNA: TGTGCCAGCAGCACCCGGACACTAAATAGGGGCAATCAGCCCCAGCATTTT. This sequence encodes CASSTRTLNRGNQPQHF.

Worth noting for this clonotype: A much more abundant neighbour one base away suggests this may be a read error. The genes are TRBV7-2 and TRBJ2-5; D call uncertain. The CDR3 is 13 residues long. Germline V CDR1 and CDR2: SGHTA, FQGNSA. V lost 4 bases and J lost 11, with 17 bases in between. CDR3 sequence reads: CASSWAINNEQYF. DNA for the CDR3: TGTGCCAGCAGCTGGGCGATCAACAATGAGCAGTACTTC.

In its sample, this clonotype was seen once. A read error may be the cause here, since a much bigger clone is one base away. V gene TRBV4-1 combines with J gene TRBJ1-2, with 7 bases fitting TRBD1. The CDR3 runs to 15 residues. Per germline, CDR1 MGHRA and CDR2 YSYEKL. Losses at the gene ends were 1 base for V and 8 bases for J; bases not matched to a gene: 10. The CDR3: CASSQGQGSFRGYTF. The CDR3 DNA is TGCGCCAGCAGCCAAGGACAGGGTTCGTTCCGCGGCTACACCTTC.

The table lists this clonotype with a few counts. The rearrangement links TRBV19 to TRBJ2-3; 9 bases line up with TRBD1. After removal of 6 bases from V and 1 base from J, the junction contained 14 bases not matched to a gene. Germline V CDR1 and CDR2: LNHDA, SQIVND (reference sequence). This CDR3 is built from 18 residues. The DNA of the CDR3 is TGTGCCAGTAGCCTAAAACCGGGACAGGGCTCTCGCACAGATACGCAGTATTTT. It codes for CASSLKPGQGSRTDTQYF. The variable domain in full, with the rest retrieved from reference TRBV19 and TRBJ2-3, is DGGITQSPKYLFRKEGQNVTLSCEQNLNHDAMYWYRQDPGQGLRLIYYSQIVNDFQKGDIAEGYSVSREKKESFPLTVTSAQKNPTAFYLCASSLKPGQGSRTDTQYFGPGTRLTVL.

This chain links TRBV11-2 with TRBJ2-3; 8 bases are a match to TRBD1. Trimming at V came to 5 bases and at J to 2 bases, leaving 6 bases not matched to a gene. The CDR3 contains 15 residues. Germline CDR1 reads SGHAT; CDR2 reads FQNNGV. The CDR3 loop is CASSATGAATDTQYF. The CDR3 coding sequence is TGTGCCAGCAGCGCGACAGGGGCGGCCACAGATACGCAGTATTTT. Drawing the rest from reference TRBV11-2 and TRBJ2-3, the complete variable domain is EAGVAQSPRYKIIEKRQSVAFWCNPISGHATLYWYQQILGQGPKLLIQFQNNGVVDDSQLPKDRFSAERLKGVDSTLKIQPAKLEDSAVYLCASSATGAATDTQYFGPGTRLTVL.

The table lists this clonotype with many counts. The chain combines TRBV11-2 with TRBJ2-3; D is unclear. Between the trimmed V and J ends, which lost 0 bases and 2 bases, there was a span of 9 bases. The CDR3 totals 15 residues. Per the germline V gene, CDR1 is SGHAT and CDR2 is FQNNGV. CDR3 nucleotides: TGTGCCAGCAGCTTAGACAGGAGTACCACAGATACGCAGTATTTT. Encoded protein: CASSLDRSTTDTQYF. Using reference TRBV11-2 and TRBJ2-3 for the parts outside the CDR3, the full variable domain is EAGVAQSPRYKIIEKRQSVAFWCNPISGHATLYWYQQILGQGPKLLIQFQNNGVVDDSQLPKDRFSAERLKGVDSTLKIQPAKLEDSAVYLCASSLDRSTTDTQYFGPGTRLTVL.

This clonotype showed up just a few times. The chain has TRBV5-1 and TRBJ1-2; a possible D gene is TRBD1 (5 bases). The CDR3 length is 15 residues. V lost 3 bases to trimming and J lost 8 bases, with 20 bases between them. Germline CDR1 and CDR2: SGHRS and YFSETQ. The chain's CDR3 is CASSSGDLSRDGYTF. The CDR3 DNA sequence: TGCGCCAGCAGCTCTGGGGATTTAAGCAGGGACGGCTACACCTTC.

This clonotype was seen many times. The CDR3 loop is CASSYGRINSPLHF. The CDR3 DNA reads as TGTGCCAGCAGTTATGGAAGGATTAATTCACCCCTCCACTTT. The rearrangement uses TRBV6-5 and TRBJ1-6, with D unresolved. Trimming removed 3 bases at V and 6 bases at J, with 9 bases between. The CDR3 length is 14 residues. CDR1 MNHEY and CDR2 SVGAGI come from the germline V gene.

The CDR3 nucleotides are TGCAGTGCTAGCGGACAGGTCGGCTATGGCTACACCTTC. Its protein is CSASGQVGYGYTF. This chain joins TRBV20-1 and TRBJ1-2; 7 bases are a match to TRBD1. J gave up 4 bases and V 3 bases, and 5 bases lay outside the gene matches. This CDR3 contains 13 residues. CDR1 and CDR2 from the germline V gene are DFQATT and SNEGSKA (reference sequence).

A few counts support this clonotype. The J gene is TRBJ2-1, the V gene TRBV6-2 or TRBV6-3; TRBD2 matches 8 bases. V shed 0 bases and J 6 bases; nucleotides not matched to a gene: 7. The CDR3 extends over 16 amino acids. Germline-derived CDR1 and CDR2 are MNHEY and SVGEGT. CDR3 sequence: CASSYSSGGALNEQFF. CDR3 DNA: TGTGCCAGCAGTTACTCGTCGGGGGGGGCCCTCAATGAGCAGTTCTTC.

Many counts were recorded for this clonotype. CDR3 amino acids: CASSLGQGGFDEQFF. CDR3 bases: TGTGCCAGCAGCTTAGGACAGGGTGGTTTTGATGAGCAGTTCTTC. The chain has TRBV11-2 and TRBJ2-1; 7 positions agree with TRBD1. After removal of 1 base from V and 8 bases from J, the junction contained 8 bases not matched to a gene. Germline CDR1 is SGHAT and CDR2 is FQNNGV. The CDR3 loop spans 15 amino acids.

At least ten counts were recorded for this clonotype. This sequence joins TRBV7-6 and TRBJ2-1, with no clear D. The CDR3 runs to 12 residues. The germline V gene encodes CDR1 SGHVS and CDR2 FNYEAQ. V was shortened by 2 bases and J by 7 bases, with 6 bases between the two germline ends. The CDR3, as DNA: TGTGCCAGCAGCTTAAAAGTGAATGAGCAGTTCTTC. Its protein is CASSLKVNEQFF.

With regard to this clonotype: One end of the junction is discordant with germline, which a read error may explain. The rearrangement links TRBV12-3 or TRBV12-4 to TRBJ2-3, with D possibly matching TRBD1 (5 bases). This CDR3 spans 15 amino acids. The DNA of the CDR3 is TGTGCCAGCAGTTTTCAACAGGTGAGCACAGATGCGCAGTATTTT. It is translated as CASSFQQVSTDAQYF.

This chain connects TRBV5-5 to TRBJ1-1; no clear D. Germline lookup yields CDR1 SGHKS and CDR2 YYEKEE (reference sequence). V was trimmed by 0 bases and J by 7 bases, leaving 7 bases between them. This CDR3 contains 12 residues. The CDR3 bases are TGTGCCAGCAGCTTGGCCATTGGTGAAGCTTTCTTT. Its protein product is CASSLAIGEAFF.

In this sample, this clonotype turned up many times. This chain uses TRBV29-1 with TRBJ1-2; D is perhaps TRBD1 (5 bases). Germline loops: CDR1 SQVTM, CDR2 ANQGSEA. The ends were cut back, 2 bases at V and 2 bases at J, with 6 bases in the middle. The CDR3 is made up of 12 amino acids. Written as DNA, the CDR3 is TGCAGCGTTGAACCAGGGAACTATGGCTACACCTTC. It yields the protein CSVEPGNYGYTF.

This clonotype was recorded at least ten times. CDR3 loop: CASSLGLAGGPADTQYF. The CDR3 DNA reads as TGTGCCAGCAGCTTAGGTCTAGCGGGGGGGCCCGCAGATACGCAGTATTTT. The chain has TRBV7-2 and TRBJ2-3; 12 bases map to TRBD2. The CDR3 is 17 amino acids. CDR1 is SGHTA, CDR2 FQGNSA, per germline. J lost 4 bases, V lost 1 base, and 6 bases had no gene match.

V and J are TRBV12-3 or TRBV12-4 and TRBJ1-2; tentatively, D is TRBD1 (6 bases). The CDR3 is 16 amino acids. Deletions cut 6 bases from V and 8 bases from J, with 25 bases between. The CDR3 region has the DNA TGTGCCAGCAGGAGAGCGTTTCTCACAGGGCCAGGGGGCTACACCTTC. It specifies CASRRAFLTGPGGYTF.

Many counts were recorded for this clonotype. The chain links TRBV5-1 to TRBJ2-1; no clear D. This CDR3 has 13 residues. V was clipped by 0 bases and J by 9 bases, with 10 bases between them. CDR1 is SGHRS, CDR2 YFSETQ, per germline. The CDR3 is CASSLGQESEQFF. Written as DNA, the CDR3 is TGCGCCAGCAGCTTGGGCCAGGAATCTGAGCAGTTCTTC.

This clonotype was detected only a few times. V and J are TRBV2 and TRBJ1-2, with 7 bases lining up with TRBD1. Germline V gives CDR1 SNHLY, CDR2 FYNNEI. CDR3 length: 15 amino acids. J gave up 8 bases and V 1 base, and 10 bases lay outside the gene matches. In DNA form, the CDR3 reads TGTGCCAGCAGTGAAGGTCCGATAACAGGGGACGGCTACACCTTC. As protein: CASSEGPITGDGYTF.

Only a few counts were recorded for this clonotype. A read error may be the cause here, since a much bigger clone is one base away. The chain uses TRBV4-3 and TRBJ2-3, with D perhaps TRBD2 (6 bases). V was clipped by 0 bases and J by 10 bases, with 23 bases between them. CDR1 and CDR2 (germline): LGHNA, YSLEER. The CDR3 covers 17 residues. The CDR3 bases are TGCGCCAGCAGCCAAGATCTTGCGGGACGCCCCAGGGTTCCGCAGTATTTT. Protein sequence: CASSQDLAGRPRVPQYF.

The table lists this clonotype with many counts. J is TRBJ2-3 and V is TRBV5-1, with a weak D call TRBD2 (5 bases). The ends were cut back, 2 bases at V and 0 bases at J, with 10 bases in the middle. CDR1 is SGHRS, CDR2 YFSETQ, per germline. The CDR3 runs to 15 residues. The CDR3 nucleotides are TGCGCCAGCAGCTTCGCGGGTCAAAGCACAGATACGCAGTATTTT. Encoded protein: CASSFAGQSTDTQYF. The full variable domain, its missing parts supplied by reference TRBV5-1 and TRBJ2-3, is KAGVTQTPRYLIKTRGQQVTLSCSPISGHRSVSWYQQTPGQGLQFLFEYFSETQRNKGNFPGRFSGRQFSNSRSEMNVSTLELGDSALYLCASSFAGQSTDTQYFGPGTRLTVL.

This chain joins TRBV12-3 or TRBV12-4 and TRBJ2-2; D remains ambiguous. The CDR3 is 14 residues long. Trimming stripped 2 bases from V and 6 bases from J, with 10 bases between. DNA of the CDR3: TGTGCCAGCAGTTTATTGGTAGATTCCGGGGAGCTGTTTTTT. Translation gives CASSLLVDSGELFF.

The chain employs TRBV29-1 and TRBJ1-3; D not certain. CDR1 SQVTM and CDR2 ANQGSEA come from the germline V gene. The CDR3 contains 13 residues. The V end was cut by 2 bases, the J end by 0 bases, with 5 bases between. CDR3 region: CSVEKGSGNTIYF. The CDR3 DNA is TGCAGCGTTGAAAAGGGCTCTGGAAACACCATATATTTT.